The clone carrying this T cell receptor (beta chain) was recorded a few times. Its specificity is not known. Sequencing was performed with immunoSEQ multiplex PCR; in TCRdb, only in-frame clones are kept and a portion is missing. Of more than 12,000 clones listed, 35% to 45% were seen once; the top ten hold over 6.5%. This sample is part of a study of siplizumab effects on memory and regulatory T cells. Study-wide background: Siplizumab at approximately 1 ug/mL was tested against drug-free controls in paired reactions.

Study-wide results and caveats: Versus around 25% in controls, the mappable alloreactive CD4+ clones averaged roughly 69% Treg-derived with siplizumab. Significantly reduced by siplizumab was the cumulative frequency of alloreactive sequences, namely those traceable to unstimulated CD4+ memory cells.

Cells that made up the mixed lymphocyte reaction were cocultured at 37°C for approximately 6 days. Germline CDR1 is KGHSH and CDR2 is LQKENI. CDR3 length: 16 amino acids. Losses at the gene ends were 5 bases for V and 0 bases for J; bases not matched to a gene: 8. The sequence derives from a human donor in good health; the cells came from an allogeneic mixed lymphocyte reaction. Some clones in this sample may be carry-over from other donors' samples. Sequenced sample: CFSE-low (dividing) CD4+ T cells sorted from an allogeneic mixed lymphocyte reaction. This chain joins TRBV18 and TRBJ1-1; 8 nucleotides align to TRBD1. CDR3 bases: TGTGCCAGCTCATTAGGACAGGGTGTGATGAACACTGAAGCTTTCTTT. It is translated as CASSLGQGVMNTEAFF.